This is a list of T cell receptor delta chains from one sample in a study of Vδ1+ human thymocytes. TCRdb processed the multiplex PCR reads again with the CATT caller. The table lists tens of thousands of delta-chain clones, about 31% of them singletons. The sample consisted of Vdelta1+ gamma-delta thymocytes from the thymus. The receptor source for this set is a boy younger than two who had congenital heart surgery. The CDR3 runs from the conserved cysteine through the conserved F or W. The order of the fields is V gene, J gene, CDR3 protein.

TRDV1	TRDJ1	CALGTTSYHGLGDKTDKLIF
TRDV1	TRDJ1	CALGECQTSAGDTRAQVRYTDKLIF
TRDV1	TRDJ1	CALGENPHLTGTSGKLIF
TRDV1	TRDJ1	CALGELFLLEGTGGYEGTDKLIF
TRDV1	TRDJ1	CALGSLPYDKLIF
TRDV1	TRDJ1	CALGELGPTPPSGGYPYADKLIF
TRDV1	TRDJ1	CALGELLHPLLSGHFIYTDKLIF
TRDV1	TRDJ1	CALGERLVFPTPGGLVYTDKLIF
TRDV1	TRDJ1	CALGDLTPRHDLRPTGGRTDKLIF
TRDV1	TRDJ2	CALGEQVLLGIHATLPTAQLFF
TRDV1	TRDJ1	CALGETTGLGDTFKSDRLIF
TRDV1	TRDJ1	CALGEPYFLRTGGVDKLIF
TRDV1	TRDJ1	CALGVYLPPRGGYADKLIF
TRDV1	TRDJ1	CALGELKWETDKLIF
TRDV1	TRDJ1	CALGERYNTDKLIF
TRDV1	TRDJ1	CALGDLVGTGGFTDKLIF
TRDV1	TRDJ1	CALGLTPYWGIRRADKLIF